The 16 T cell receptor beta chains below all came from one sample that was sequenced in a study of radiotherapy plus CTLA-4 blockade in lung cancer. The method was immunoSEQ multiplex PCR; TCRdb's version includes in-frame clones alone and lacks a portion of them. In the table there are 11,000 to 15,000 clones, 70% to 85% of which are singletons. This material consisted of peripheral blood, taken from a patient treated with radiotherapy plus ipilimumab. Receptors were obtained from a human donor with non-small cell lung cancer whose response to radiotherapy plus ipilimumab could not be evaluated.

The chain carries TRBV4-1 and TRBJ1-1, with no clear D. V was clipped by 5 bases and J by 4 bases, with 11 bases between them. The CDR3 is 13 residues long. Germline CDR1 MGHRA, CDR2 YSYEKL. CDR3 region: CASSYSIGTEAFF. In DNA form, the CDR3 reads TGCGCCAGCAGCTACTCTATTGGCACTGAAGCTTTCTTT.

This chain connects TRBV30 to TRBJ2-2; perhaps TRBD1 as D (6 bases). V lost 3 bases to trimming and J lost 6 bases, with 11 bases between them. From germline, CDR1 is GTSNPN and CDR2 SVGIG (reference sequence). This CDR3 region has 13 residues. The CDR3 DNA reads TGTGCCTGGAGCCTACAGGGAGCCGGGGAGCTGTTTTTT. Its protein is CAWSLQGAGELFF.

This clone has more than one count but fewer than ten. The chain employs TRBV9 and TRBJ2-1, with D tentatively TRBD1 (6 bases). Germline CDR1 reads SGDLS; CDR2 reads YYNGEE. This CDR3 comprises 12 residues. The V gene lost 4 bases and the J gene lost 11 bases, with 13 bases spanning the gap. CDR3 sequence reads: CASSPTGNKQFF. The CDR3 bases are TGTGCCAGCAGCCCCACAGGGAATAAGCAGTTCTTC.

This clone was seen a handful of times. The rearrangement joins TRBV5-1 to TRBJ1-1, with 10 bases aligning to TRBD1. CDR3 length equals 16 residues. V trimming: 4 bases; J trimming: 1 base; junction bases outside the gene matches: 7. Germline V gene data show CDR1 as SGHRS and CDR2 as YFSETQ. CDR3 protein: CASSPGQGLRNTEAFF. CDR3 DNA: TGCGCCAGCAGCCCGGGACAGGGGCTGCGGAACACTGAAGCTTTCTTT.

This clone was seen just once. The chain links TRBV7-7 to TRBJ2-1; TRBD2 matches at 8 bases. The CDR3 runs 15 residues. V trimming: 5 bases; J trimming: 9 bases; junction bases outside the gene matches: 12. CDR1 SSHAT and CDR2 FNYEAQ come from the germline V gene (reference sequence). The CDR3 DNA is TGTGCCAGCAGCCCAGGACTAGCTGTTTTTAGTGAGCAGTTCTTC. Protein: CASSPGLAVFSEQFF. The full variable domain, its missing parts supplied by reference TRBV7-7 and TRBJ2-1, is GAGVSQSPRYKVTKRGQDVTLRCDPISSHATLYWYQQALGQGPEFLTYFNYEAQPDKSGLPSDRFSAERPEGSISTLTIQRTEQRDSAMYRCASSPGLAVFSEQFFGPGTRLTVL.

The chain recombines TRBV30 with TRBJ1-5; D is perhaps TRBD1 (5 bases). The CDR3 totals 13 residues. Germline-derived CDR1 and CDR2 are GTSNPN and SVGIG (reference sequence). V was pared by 2 bases and J by 7 bases, with 12 bases between. CDR3 nucleotides: TGTGCCTGGAGTCCCAGGGCCGGGCAGCCCCAGCATTTT. This codes for CAWSPRAGQPQHF.

This chain joins TRBV6-1 and TRBJ1-6, with TRBD1 identical over 7 bases. Trimming cost V 1 base and J 0 bases; bases outside gene matches: 3. The CDR3 consists of 17 residues. CDR1 MNHNS and CDR2 SASEGT come from the germline V gene. The CDR3: CASSEDRGGSYNSPLHF. The CDR3 nucleotides are TGTGCCAGCAGTGAAGACAGGGGAGGCTCCTATAATTCACCCCTCCACTTT.

The chain is built from TRBV9 and TRBJ2-5, with a weak D call TRBD2 (6 bases). Germline assignment: CDR1 SGDLS and CDR2 YYNGEE. Deletions cut 4 bases from V and 1 base from J, with 23 bases between. CDR3 length: 18 amino acids. The CDR3 sequence: CASSPSSGGAASQETQYF. CDR3 in DNA: TGTGCCAGCAGCCCCTCAAGCGGCGGGGCAGCCTCCCAAGAGACCCAGTACTTC.

The rearrangement joins TRBV7-3 to TRBJ2-3; 8 positions agree with TRBD2. The CDR3 extends over 15 amino acids. Germline CDR1 reads SGHTA; CDR2 reads FQGTGA. Trimming at V came to 3 bases and at J to 4 bases, leaving 6 bases not matched to a gene. The CDR3 DNA is TGTGCCAGCAGCTTGGGACTAGTTGGGGCAGATACGCAGTATTTT. It is translated as CASSLGLVGADTQYF.

This chain uses TRBV27 with TRBJ1-2, with 8 positions matching TRBD1. Germline CDR1 and CDR2: MNHEY and SMNVEV (reference sequence). The trim removed 0 bases at V and 8 bases at J, leaving 5 bases unmatched. The CDR3 consists of 14 residues. DNA for the CDR3: TGTGCCAGCAGTTTATCCGGACAGGGTCTAGGCTACACCTTC. As protein: CASSLSGQGLGYTF.

CDR3 loop: CASRGGQNNYGYTF. CDR3 DNA sequence: TGTGCCAGCAGGGGGGGACAGAATAACTATGGCTACACCTTC. The V gene is TRBV2, the J gene TRBJ1-2; 7 bases match TRBD1. There are 14 residues in the CDR3. Looked up from germline, CDR1 is SNHLY and CDR2 is FYNNEI. V was pared by 6 bases and J by 1 base, with 5 bases of the junction left unmatched.

The chain employs TRBV18 and TRBJ1-3; TRBD1 aligns across 11 bases. CDR1 and CDR2 (germline): KGHSH, LQKENI. This CDR3 contains 15 residues. Trimming cost V 3 bases and J 2 bases; bases outside gene matches: 0. Here the CDR3 reads CASSPGQGAGNTIYF. CDR3 in DNA: TGTGCCAGCTCACCGGGACAGGGGGCTGGAAACACCATATATTTT.

The gene calls are TRBV7-9 and TRBJ2-5, with D tentatively TRBD2 (6 bases). Germline V CDR1 and CDR2: SEHNR, FQNEAQ (reference sequence). V was clipped by 5 bases and J by 8 bases, with 30 bases between them. The CDR3 loop spans 18 amino acids. CDR3 nucleotides: TGTGCCAGCAGCCAGTCCGATCACTTTTCTAGCGCCCCTGAAACCCAGTACTTC. It is translated as CASSQSDHFSSAPETQYF.

This clone has more than one count but fewer than ten. Here the CDR3 reads CASRPRQGSTDTQYF. CDR3 nucleotides: TGTGCCAGCCGCCCGCGACAGGGGTCCACAGATACGCAGTATTTT. The gene calls are TRBV6-6 and TRBJ2-3, with 8 bases identical to TRBD1. With V trimmed by 8 bases and J by 2 bases, 9 bases remained unmatched. Germline assignment: CDR1 MNHNY and CDR2 SVGAGI (reference sequence). This CDR3 has 15 residues.

This clone was detected only once. This CDR3 reads CSAWDRGTEAFF. DNA of the CDR3: TGCAGCGCCTGGGACAGGGGCACTGAAGCTTTCTTT. V usage is TRBV29-1 and J usage is TRBJ1-1; 10 positions agree with TRBD1. CDR1 and CDR2 from the germline V gene are SQVTM and ANQGSEA. With 7 bases clipped from V and 4 bases from J, the junction kept 3 bases outside the gene matches. This CDR3 is built from 12 residues. The full variable domain, its missing parts supplied by reference TRBV29-1 and TRBJ1-1, is SAVISQKPSRDICQRGTSLTIQCQVDSQVTMMFWYRQQPGQSLTLIATANQGSEATYESGFVIDKFPISRPNLTFSTLTVSNMSPEDSSIYLCSAWDRGTEAFFGQGTRLTVV.

The chain couples TRBV29-1 to TRBJ1-1, with a possible D match to TRBD1 (5 bases). This CDR3 comprises 14 residues. In germline, CDR1 is SQVTM, CDR2 ANQGSEA. V shed 7 bases and J shed 3 bases, with 18 bases lying between them. CDR3 protein: CSARPQGSDTEAFF. CDR3 coding DNA: TGCAGCGCCCGCCCCCAGGGCTCGGACACTGAAGCTTTCTTT.